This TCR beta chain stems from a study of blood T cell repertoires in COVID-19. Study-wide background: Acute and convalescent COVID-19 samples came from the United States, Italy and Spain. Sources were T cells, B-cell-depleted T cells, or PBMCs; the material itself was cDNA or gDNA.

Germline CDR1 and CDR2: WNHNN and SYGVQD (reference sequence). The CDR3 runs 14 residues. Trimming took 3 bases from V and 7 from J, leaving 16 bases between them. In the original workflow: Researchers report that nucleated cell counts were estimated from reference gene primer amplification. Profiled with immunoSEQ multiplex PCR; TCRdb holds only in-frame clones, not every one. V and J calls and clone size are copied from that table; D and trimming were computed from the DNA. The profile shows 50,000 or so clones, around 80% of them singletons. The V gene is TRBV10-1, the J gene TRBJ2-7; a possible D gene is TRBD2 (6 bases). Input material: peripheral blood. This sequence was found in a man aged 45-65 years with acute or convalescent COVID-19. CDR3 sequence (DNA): TGCGCCAGCAGTGATTCGGGAGCCATTGGAGAGCAGTACTTC. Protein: CASSDSGAIGEQYF.